The next 13 T cell receptor beta chains were all read from a single sample in a study of blood T cell repertoires in COVID-19. Here immunoSEQ multiplex PCR was the method, and the copy in TCRdb shows in-frame clones only, minus some. The sample lists around 130,000 clones, approximately 80% seen once, with more than 4.5% in the top ten. The specimen sequenced was peripheral blood. These receptors all come from a woman in her 70s with acute or convalescent COVID-19.

This clone has only one observation. DNA for the CDR3: TGTGCCAGCAGCGCGGGGACTAGCTCGTTCACAGATACGCAGTATTTT. It encodes CASSAGTSSFTDTQYF. The rearrangement uses TRBV9 and TRBJ2-3; 9 bases agree with TRBD2. The CDR3 has 16 residues. Germline CDR1 is SGDLS and CDR2 is YYNGEE. The V and J ends lost 3 bases and 2 bases, in that order; junction bases with no gene match: 7.

The rearrangement uses TRBV3-1 (or the pseudogene TRBV3-2) and TRBJ2-3, with D perhaps matching TRBD1 (7 bases). Between the trimmed V and J ends, which lost 4 bases and 7 bases, there was a span of 21 bases. Germline CDR1 is LGHDT and CDR2 is YNNKEL (reference sequence). This CDR3 spans 16 amino acids. CDR3 bases: TGTGCCAGCAGCCTTTCAGGGGGGCGGGTTTCCTATACGCAGTATTTT. Protein: CASSLSGGRVSYTQYF.

The chain is built from TRBV7-8 and TRBJ2-2; no reliable D call. The V end lost 1 base, the J end lost 8 bases, and 8 bases lay between the germline ends. Germline values: CDR1 SGHVS, CDR2 FQNEAQ. CDR3 length: 13 residues. The CDR3 region has the DNA TGTGCCAGCAGCTTAGGTACACCGGGGGAGCTGTTTTTT. This sequence encodes CASSLGTPGELFF.

This clone showed up just a few times. The chain uses TRBV6-5 and TRBJ2-5; TRBD2 matches 9 bases. Trimming took 11 bases from V and 5 from J; bases not matched to a gene: 9. The CDR3 length is 13 residues. Germline-derived CDR1 and CDR2 are MNHEY and SVGAGI. The CDR3: CAVVAGAGETQYF. For the CDR3, the DNA is TGTGCCGTCGTAGCGGGGGCGGGGGAGACCCAGTACTTC.

This clone was counted only a few times. The chain employs TRBV7-9 and TRBJ1-1; 8 bases are shared with TRBD1. The CDR3 loop spans 13 amino acids. The trim removed 5 bases at V and 11 bases at J, leaving 10 bases unmatched. Germline-derived CDR1 and CDR2 are SEHNR and FQNEAQ (reference sequence). This chain's CDR3 is CASSPQQGAGAFF. In nucleotides, the CDR3 is TGTGCCAGCAGCCCTCAGCAGGGGGCTGGGGCTTTCTTT.

V is TRBV11-3 and J is TRBJ2-1; 14 nucleotides match TRBD2. CDR3 length equals 17 residues. Germline assignment: CDR1 SGHNT and CDR2 YENEEA. V shed 6 bases and J 8 bases; nucleotides not matched to a gene: 12. Here the CDR3 DNA reads TGTGCCAGCAGTACAAGACGGACTAGCGGGGGGAAGGATGAGCAGTTCTTC. Translation gives CASSTRRTSGGKDEQFF.

The J gene is TRBJ1-1, the V gene TRBV19; possible D gene TRBD1, 6 bases. The CDR3 totals 13 residues. Deletions cut 4 bases from V and 4 bases from J, with 10 bases between. The germline V gene encodes CDR1 LNHDA and CDR2 SQIVND (reference sequence). For the CDR3, the DNA is TGTGCCAGTAGTAAGGGGGGGAGCACTGAAGCTTTCTTT. It yields the protein CASSKGGSTEAFF.

The chain uses TRBV21-1 and TRBJ2-2; the table calls TRBD2, which could not be checked here. TRBV21-1 is labeled a pseudogene. The CDR3 is made up of 16 amino acids. The CDR3 loop reads CASSKLETTNTGELFF. The DNA for the CDR3 is TGTGCCAGCAGCAAACTGGAAACTACGAACACCGGGGAGCTGTTTTTT.

This chain uses TRBV3-1 (or the pseudogene TRBV3-2) with TRBJ1-1; tentative D call: TRBD1 (5 bases). Germline values: CDR1 LGHDT, CDR2 YNNKEL (reference sequence). The CDR3 has 12 amino acids. V shed 6 bases and J shed 6 bases, with 11 bases lying between them. The CDR3 reads CASRGGSAEAFF. For the CDR3, the DNA is TGTGCCAGCAGGGGGGGTAGCGCTGAAGCTTTCTTT.

The V gene is TRBV2, the J gene TRBJ1-2; the match to TRBD1 covers 8 bases. The CDR3 covers 14 residues. Per germline, CDR1 SNHLY and CDR2 FYNNEI. The V and J ends lost 7 bases and 4 bases, in that order; junction bases with no gene match: 8. In nucleotides, the CDR3 is TGTGCCAGCACCTTGACAGGGGATAGCTATGGCTACACCTTC. Amino acid sequence: CASTLTGDSYGYTF.

This chain uses TRBV4-3 with TRBJ2-2, with 8 bases that match TRBD1. The CDR3 length is 14 residues. J was trimmed by 7 bases and V by 8 bases; bases with no gene match: 9. Germline-derived CDR1 and CDR2 are LGHNA and YSLEER. DNA of the CDR3: TGCGCCAGCGGGCTGGACAGGGCGGGCGGGGAGCTGTTTTTT. This encodes CASGLDRAGGELFF.

Worth noting for this clone: This same CDR3 is encoded by further DNA sequences in the sample. The chain is built from TRBV11-2 and TRBJ1-2; D is perhaps TRBD1 (6 bases). The V end lost 4 bases, the J end lost 2 bases, and 8 bases lay between the germline ends. Germline CDR1 is SGHAT and CDR2 is FQNNGV. The CDR3 is 13 amino acids. The CDR3 nucleotides read TGTGCCAGCAGCTCAACAGGGAACTATGGCTACACCTTC. It is translated as CASSSTGNYGYTF. The entire variable domain, with the rest obtained from reference TRBV11-2 and TRBJ1-2, is as follows: EAGVAQSPRYKIIEKRQSVAFWCNPISGHATLYWYQQILGQGPKLLIQFQNNGVVDDSQLPKDRFSAERLKGVDSTLKIQPAKLEDSAVYLCASSSTGNYGYTFGSGTRLTVV.

This clone was found a few times. The chain uses TRBV24-1 and TRBJ1-2; the match to TRBD1 covers 7 bases. This CDR3 region has 15 residues. Trimming took 4 bases from V and 7 from J; bases not matched to a gene: 11. Germline loops: CDR1 KGHDR, CDR2 SFDVKD. The CDR3, as DNA: TGTGCCACCAGTGAAAAATACAGGGGATTAGGTGGCTACACCTTC. Its protein is CATSEKYRGLGGYTF.